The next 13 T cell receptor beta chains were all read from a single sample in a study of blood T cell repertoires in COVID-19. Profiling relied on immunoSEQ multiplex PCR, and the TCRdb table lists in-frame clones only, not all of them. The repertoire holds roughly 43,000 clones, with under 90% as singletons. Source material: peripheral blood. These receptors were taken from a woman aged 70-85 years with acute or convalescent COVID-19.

The CDR3 DNA is TGTGCCAGCAGCATGAGGACAGGAGGTGGCTATGGCTACACCTTC. Its translation is CASSMRTGGGYGYTF. The V call is TRBV6-5, the J call TRBJ1-2; TRBD1 aligns across 7 bases. After removal of 6 bases from V and 4 bases from J, the junction contained 11 bases not matched to a gene. The CDR3 contains 15 residues. In germline, CDR1 is MNHEY, CDR2 SVGAGI.

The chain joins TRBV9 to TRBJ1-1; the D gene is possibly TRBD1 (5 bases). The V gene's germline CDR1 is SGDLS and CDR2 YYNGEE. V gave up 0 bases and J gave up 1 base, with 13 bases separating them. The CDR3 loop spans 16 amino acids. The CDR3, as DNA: TGTGCCAGCAGCGTAGTCCAAGCGGGACCGAACACTGAAGCTTTCTTT. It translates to CASSVVQAGPNTEAFF.

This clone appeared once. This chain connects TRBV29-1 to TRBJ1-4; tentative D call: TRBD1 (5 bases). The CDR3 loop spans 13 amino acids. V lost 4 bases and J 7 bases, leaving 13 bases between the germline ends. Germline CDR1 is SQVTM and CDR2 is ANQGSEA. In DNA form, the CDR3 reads TGCAGCGTTGGTTTGGGGGGGATTGAAAAACTGTTTTTT. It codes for CSVGLGGIEKLFF.

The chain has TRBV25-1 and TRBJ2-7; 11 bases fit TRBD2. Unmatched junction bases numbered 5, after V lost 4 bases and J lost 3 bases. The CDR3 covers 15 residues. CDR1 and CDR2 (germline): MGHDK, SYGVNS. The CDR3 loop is CASSASSGRLYEQYF. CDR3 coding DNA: TGTGCCAGCAGTGCGTCTAGCGGGAGGCTCTACGAGCAGTACTTC.

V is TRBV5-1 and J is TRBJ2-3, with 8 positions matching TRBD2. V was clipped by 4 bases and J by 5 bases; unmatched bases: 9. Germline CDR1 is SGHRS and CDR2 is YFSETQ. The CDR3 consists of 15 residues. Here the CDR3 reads CASSPAAGVIDTQYF. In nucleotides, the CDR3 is TGCGCCAGCAGCCCGGCAGCGGGAGTGATAGATACGCAGTATTTT.

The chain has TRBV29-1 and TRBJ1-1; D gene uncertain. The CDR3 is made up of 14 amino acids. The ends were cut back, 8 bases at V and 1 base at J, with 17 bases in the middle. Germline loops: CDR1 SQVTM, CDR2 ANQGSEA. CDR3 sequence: CSSHPGGTNTEAFF. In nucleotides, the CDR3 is TGCAGCTCCCACCCGGGAGGCACGAACACTGAAGCTTTCTTT.

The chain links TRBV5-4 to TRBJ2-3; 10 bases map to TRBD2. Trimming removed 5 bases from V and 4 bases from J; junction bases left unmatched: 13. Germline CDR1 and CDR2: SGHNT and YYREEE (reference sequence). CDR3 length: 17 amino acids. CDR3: CASSPNQAGGPADTQYF. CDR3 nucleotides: TGTGCCAGCAGTCCTAATCAAGCGGGAGGGCCTGCAGATACGCAGTATTTT.

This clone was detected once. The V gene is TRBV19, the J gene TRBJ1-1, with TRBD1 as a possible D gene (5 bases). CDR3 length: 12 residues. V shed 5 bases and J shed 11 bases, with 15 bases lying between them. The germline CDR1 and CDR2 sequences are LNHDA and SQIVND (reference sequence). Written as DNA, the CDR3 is TGTGCCAGTAGTGGAACGGGACTTTGGGCTTTCTTT. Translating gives CASSGTGLWAFF.

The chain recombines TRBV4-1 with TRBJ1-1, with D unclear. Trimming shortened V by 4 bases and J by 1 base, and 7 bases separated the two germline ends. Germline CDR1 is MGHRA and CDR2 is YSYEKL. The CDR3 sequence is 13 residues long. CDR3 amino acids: CASSLEGNTEAFF. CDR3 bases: TGCGCCAGCAGCCTGGAGGGGAACACTGAAGCTTTCTTT.

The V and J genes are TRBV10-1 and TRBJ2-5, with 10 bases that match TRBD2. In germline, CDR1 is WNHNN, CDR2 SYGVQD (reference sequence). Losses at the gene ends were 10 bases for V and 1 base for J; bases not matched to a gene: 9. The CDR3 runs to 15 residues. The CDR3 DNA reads TGCGCCACTTTGCCTGGACTAGCGGCCCAAGAGACCCAGTACTTC. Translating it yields CATLPGLAAQETQYF.

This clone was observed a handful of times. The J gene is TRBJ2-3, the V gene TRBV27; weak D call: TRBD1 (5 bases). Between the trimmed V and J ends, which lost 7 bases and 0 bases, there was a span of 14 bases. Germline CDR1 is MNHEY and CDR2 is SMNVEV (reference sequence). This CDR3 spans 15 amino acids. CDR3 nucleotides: TGTGCCAGCAAATGGTTTGACAGTAGCACAGATACGCAGTATTTT. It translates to CASKWFDSSTDTQYF.

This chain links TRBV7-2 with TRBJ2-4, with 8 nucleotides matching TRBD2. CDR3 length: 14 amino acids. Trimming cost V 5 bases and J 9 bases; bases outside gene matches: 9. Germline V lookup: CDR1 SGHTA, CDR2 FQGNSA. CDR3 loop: CASSRGGKGGIQYF. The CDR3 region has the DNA TGTGCCAGCAGCCGGGGGGGCAAGGGCGGCATTCAGTACTTC.

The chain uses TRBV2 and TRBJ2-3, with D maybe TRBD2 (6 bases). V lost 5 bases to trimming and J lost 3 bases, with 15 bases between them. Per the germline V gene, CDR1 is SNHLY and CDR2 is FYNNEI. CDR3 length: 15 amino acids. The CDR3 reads CASSYVGAGTDTQYF. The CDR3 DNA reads TGTGCCAGCAGTTACGTAGGGGCGGGAACAGATACGCAGTATTTT.